A selection of T cell receptor beta chains follows, all from one sample in a study of T cells in Graves' hyperthyroidism and ophthalmopathy. TCRdb recomputed calls from the multiplex PCR reads with MiXCR, one row per CDR3 protein. The sample lists hundreds of thousands of distinct CDR3 sequences, about 15% occurring once. Input material: blood. These receptors were obtained from a woman aged 25 to 39 with Graves' hyperthyroidism. Each CDR3 is given with its conserved first and last residue. A D gene is named only where the DNA matches it firmly.

j_call d_call v_call cdr3_length cdr3_aa
TRBJ2-7 NA TRBV6-1 14 CASSYGVHGDEQYF
TRBJ1-4 TRBD1 TRBV4-3 16 CASSHRPGTGAEKLFF
TRBJ2-1 NA TRBV20-1 13 CSASGERYNEQFF
TRBJ1-2 NA TRBV3-1 13 CASSPTRDRGYTF
TRBJ2-2 NA TRBV11-2 14 CASSLRSGTGELFF
TRBJ2-7 NA TRBV11-2 15 CASSPGADRPYEQYF
TRBJ1-5 NA TRBV3-1 16 CASSQDNRDGYQPQHF
TRBJ1-2 NA TRBV20-1 15 CSARNHRKPNYGYTF
TRBJ2-1 TRBD1 TRBV24-1 16 CATSVSGTGAFNEQFF
TRBJ2-7 NA TRBV20-1 13 CSASRQIVAEQYF
TRBJ2-7 TRBD2 TRBV20-1 12 CSAKTSGYEQYF
TRBJ2-1 TRBD2 TRBV2 14 CASKDWTSGYEQFF
TRBJ2-3 NA TRBV7-6 15 CASSRVFSSTDTQYF
TRBJ2-5 NA TRBV20-1 12 CSAKLRIRGLYF
TRBJ2-1 NA TRBV28 13 CASSLIVPNEQFF
TRBJ1-2 NA TRBV27 14 CASSPLGTPYGYTF
TRBJ2-3 NA TRBV7-6 17 CASSSGSPGHLTDTQYF
TRBJ2-5 NA TRBV27 14 CASSLIRDSETQYF
TRBJ1-2 NA TRBV27 16 CASSLSNYGGYYGYTF
TRBJ2-7 NA TRBV6-2/TRBV6-3 12 CASSYPSYEQYF
TRBJ1-1 NA TRBV30 12 CAWKRSGPEAFF
TRBJ2-1 NA TRBV7-9 15 CASSRSGPNYNEQFF
TRBJ2-1 NA TRBV20-1 13 CSARDLALGRQFF
TRBJ2-1 TRBD2 TRBV30 15 CAWSIGTSGNNEQFF
TRBJ1-5 NA TRBV2 12 CASSHRNQPQHF
TRBJ2-7 TRBD2 TRBV6-2/TRBV6-3 15 CASSYEGTSTREQYF
TRBJ2-1 NA TRBV6-1 14 CASSVLERANKQFF
TRBJ2-7 NA TRBV20-1 14 CSARATDRYYEQYF
TRBJ1-6 NA TRBV27 13 CASSNRVNSPLHF
TRBJ1-2 NA TRBV6-1 13 CASSESEYYGYTF
TRBJ2-3 NA TRBV2 12 CASNTGQDTQYF
TRBJ1-1 NA TRBV6-2/TRBV6-3 12 CASSDPSTEAFF
TRBJ2-5 TRBD2 TRBV6-2/TRBV6-3 16 CASSSRGSGRSETQYF
TRBJ1-1 NA TRBV11-2 12 CASSSRETEAFF
TRBJ1-2 NA TRBV29-1 14 CSVGPGLGVYGYTF
TRBJ2-5 NA TRBV7-9 14 CASSLAAGTETQYF
TRBJ2-1 NA TRBV3-1 13 CASSQDGARGKFF
TRBJ2-1 NA TRBV7-9 15 CASSLLQGTYNEQFF
TRBJ2-3 NA TRBV2 15 CASRETTTFPDTQYF
TRBJ2-1 NA TRBV12-5 15 CASGLSPYSGNEQFF
TRBJ2-5 NA TRBV7-2 16 CASSLGGSAIQETQYF
TRBJ2-1 NA TRBV28 11 CASSLSDEQFF
TRBJ1-5 TRBD1 TRBV27 15 CASMGTVAEEIPQHF
TRBJ2-1 TRBD2 TRBV11-2 16 CASSLRLAGAYNEQFF
TRBJ2-1 NA TRBV6-2/TRBV6-3 14 CASSIRPSLGEQFF
TRBJ1-1 NA TRBV30 17 CAWTLGRPTTLGTEAFF
TRBJ2-7 NA TRBV5-1 15 CASSLGSSGTYEQYF
TRBJ1-1 TRBD1 TRBV6-1 12 CATLFRGPEAFF
TRBJ1-1 NA TRBV5-4 13 CASTSLGGAEAFF
TRBJ2-5 TRBD1 TRBV12-3/TRBV12-4 16 CASSLESGGIQETQYF
TRBJ1-1 NA TRBV18 13 CASSGLENTEAFF
TRBJ2-2 NA TRBV11-2 13 CASSLDGTGELFF
TRBJ1-1 NA TRBV30 11 CAGDNRDEAFF
TRBJ2-5 NA TRBV28 11 CASSDAATQYF